This T cell receptor beta chain was sequenced for a study of PD-L1 blockade in urothelial cancer (dated by TCRdb to about 2017). Looking at the study overall: All patients started therapy around 2014 and received atezolizumab 1,200 mg intravenously every 3 weeks. About 90% of the 29 patients were identified as males with urothelial cancer of bladder origin, and a prior smoking history was reported by 18 of 29 patients. An ECOG performance status of 0 or 1 was recorded for the patients, and 0 to 3 prior chemotherapy regimens had been received by the patients. Blood samples were analyzed at 3 weeks after treatment start (second dose) and at 6 weeks after treatment start. Blood samples yielded a median of around 150,000 T cells and more than 80,000 unique TCRs, with median clonality around 0.083. The study was an exploratory multi-omic analysis of somatic, immune and clinical correlates of response to PD-L1 blockade with atezolizumab in urothelial cancer. Pretreatment tumor samples, along with matched peripheral blood serially collected before and after atezolizumab treatment, were subjected to TCR sequencing. Durable clinical benefit was defined as progression-free survival longer than 6 months, and TCR features were also tested against progression-free and overall survival. Whole exome sequencing and RNA sequencing of pretreatment tumors were performed alongside TCR sequencing in the same patients. Durable clinical benefit was achieved by nine patients but not by the remaining 20. Approximately 30 patients had pretreatment blood TCR-seq, around 25 had at least one posttreatment blood collection, and around 25 had tumor TCR-seq. What the work shows at the level of the full study, not this receptor alone: A pretreatment peripheral blood TCR clonality below the median was linked to improved progression-free and overall survival. Patients with durable benefit showed greater expansion of tumor-associated TCR clones in peripheral blood 3 weeks after starting treatment (n = 22, p = 0.022). Because of the small sample size (n = 29) and the many exploratory analyses performed, the results are intended to be regarded as hypothesis-generating.

Taken with the paper, the label for time point translates to: peripheral blood 6 weeks after treatment start. The cohort included about 30 patients with locally advanced or metastatic urothelial carcinoma who were treated at Memorial Sloan Kettering on a trial protocol. Peripheral blood mononuclear cells were collected pretreatment and during treatment, at between 1 and 8 total time points per patient. The Qiagen DNeasy Blood extraction kit was used to purify genomic DNA from total PBMCs and from tumor samples. Collected pretreatment and during treatment, PBMCs were isolated and stored as previously described. Synthetic TCR analog templates were spiked into each PCR so that absolute template abundance could be estimated from read counts. TCRbeta CDR3 regions were amplified from genomic DNA with bias-controlled V and J gene primers using the immunoSEQ assay. Rearranged TCRbeta segments were sequenced at approximately 20X coverage. Under the source paper's analysis protocol: Clustering was used to correct sequencing errors, and CDR3s were annotated against IMGT to assign V, D and J genes. Out-of-frame and stop-codon sequences were excluded, and only productive TCRbeta rearrangements were used in downstream analyses. To compute clonality, Shannon entropy was normalized by the log of the number of unique productive sequences and then subtracted from one. Fisher's exact test with Benjamini-Hochberg correction, using a cutoff of adjusted p below 0.01, was how clones that differed between time points or between blood and tumor were identified. TCRdb provides this immuneACCESS table in a form limited to in-frame rearrangements. Some clones are lacking; in checked studies, under half of them reflect an unresolved V gene, and why the rest are absent is not known. The D gene and trimming were derived from the DNA, and the V and J assignments and clone size from that table. This sample is represented by 95,000 to 130,000 clones; about 89% of them were singletons. Under 2% of the sample is held by the ten biggest clonotypes.

From a lookup of the germline V gene (reference sequence), CDR1 and CDR2 are LNHDA and SQIVND. Including cysteine and phenylalanine, the CDR3 has 15 amino acids. The DNA shown is the 45-base CDR3, in frame from base 1. Trimming at the junction amounts to 5 bases on V and 6 bases on J, and the germline ends lie 17 bases apart. This clone was picked up one time. What antigen it recognizes has not been identified. Per-nucleotide qualities are absent, and no much larger clonotype sits a single base away. This TCR derives from a man aged 60-69 years with urothelial cancer. The source material was PBMCs, sampled around atezolizumab (anti-PD-L1) treatment. This chain is built from TRBV19 and TRBJ1-5; the D region possibly corresponds to TRBD1 (5 bases align). The CDR3 protein: CASSASRDSAQPQHF. The sequenced DNA: TGTGCCAGTAGTGCGTCGAGGGACTCTGCTCAGCCCCAGCATTTT.